Below, 31 T cell receptor beta chains from the same sample are listed, as sequenced in a study of somatic mutations in cytotoxic T cells in rheumatoid arthritis. Profiled with immunoSEQ multiplex PCR; TCRdb holds only in-frame clones, not every one. The sample yields 25,000 to 35,000 clones, 82% seen once. The specimen was CD8+ T cells sorted from blood. The receptors here all came from an adult with rheumatoid arthritis.

This chain uses TRBV12-5 with TRBJ2-7; either TRBD1 or TRBD2 may supply D (5 bases each). Germline lookup yields CDR1 LGHNT and CDR2 FRNRAP. V gave up 6 bases and J gave up 7 bases, with 19 bases separating them. This CDR3 comprises 14 residues. CDR3 nucleotides: TGTGCTAGTGGCTCCCCCGGGGACCTCAGGGAGCAGTACTTC. It codes for CASGSPGDLREQYF. Based on the CDR3 plus reference TRBV12-5 and TRBJ2-7, the full variable domain is DARVTQTPRHKVTEMGQEVTMRCQPILGHNTVFWYRQTMMQGLELLAYFRNRAPLDDSGMPKDRFSAEMPDATLATLKIQPSEPRDSAVYFCASGSPGDLREQYFGPGTRLTVT.

The V and J genes are TRBV5-1 and TRBJ1-1; 7 nucleotides align to TRBD1. In germline, CDR1 is SGHRS, CDR2 YFSETQ. There are 15 residues in the CDR3. Trimming removed 1 base from V and 0 bases from J; junction bases left unmatched: 3. The CDR3 loop reads CASSLTGALNTEAFF. As DNA, the CDR3 is TGCGCCAGCAGCTTGACAGGGGCCCTGAACACTGAAGCTTTCTTT.

V gene TRBV5-4 combines with J gene TRBJ1-1, with 7 positions matching TRBD1. J was trimmed by 1 base and V by 2 bases; bases with no gene match: 2. Germline CDR1 reads SGHNT; CDR2 reads YYREEE (reference sequence). This CDR3 comprises 14 residues. CDR3 bases: TGTGCCAGCAGCTTCAGGGGGAGGAACACTGAAGCTTTCTTT. Protein product: CASSFRGRNTEAFF.

The rearrangement uses TRBV27 and TRBJ2-3; no firm D call. Trimming pared 5 bases from V and 2 bases from J, leaving 11 bases between. The germline V gene encodes CDR1 MNHEY and CDR2 SMNVEV (reference sequence). The CDR3 covers 14 residues. CDR3 protein: CASSANWDTDTQYF. CDR3 in DNA: TGTGCCAGCAGTGCAAACTGGGACACAGATACGCAGTATTTT.

The rearrangement joins TRBV5-3 to TRBJ2-2; possible D gene TRBD2, 6 bases. TRBV5-3 belongs to the ORF category, with a function that is uncertain. Trimming cost V 2 bases and J 1 base, with 12 bases left between them. The CDR3 runs 16 residues. In DNA, the CDR3 is TGTGCCAGAAGCTTTGGGAGGATCTTGAACACCGGGGAGCTGTTTTTT. Translation: CARSFGRILNTGELFF.

The chain carries TRBV19 and TRBJ1-1; D possibly corresponds to TRBD1 (6 bases). Trimming cost V 3 bases and J 4 bases, with 9 bases left between them. The V gene's germline CDR1 is LNHDA and CDR2 SQIVND (reference sequence). There are 13 residues in the CDR3. The CDR3 sequence: CASSMSGATEAFF. The CDR3 bases are TGTGCCAGTAGTATGTCAGGGGCCACTGAAGCTTTCTTT.

The chain has TRBV19 and TRBJ2-3; TRBD1 aligns across 10 bases. The CDR3 loop spans 16 amino acids. The germline V gene encodes CDR1 LNHDA and CDR2 SQIVND (reference sequence). With 5 bases clipped from V and 6 bases from J, the junction kept 11 bases outside the gene matches. In DNA, the CDR3 is TGTGCCAGTAGTGAAACCCCGGGACAGGGGACGGATACGCAGTATTTT. Translation: CASSETPGQGTDTQYF.

This sequence joins TRBV6-6 and TRBJ1-5; 8 bases align to TRBD1. V shed 9 bases, J shed 7 bases, and the junction held 11 bases outside the gene matches. Germline V gives CDR1 MNHNY, CDR2 SVGAGI (reference sequence). The CDR3 totals 14 residues. The CDR3 DNA reads TGTGCCAGTACGCCTGGAGGGACAGGACAGCCCCAGCATTTT. It yields the protein CASTPGGTGQPQHF.

The V and J genes are TRBV27 and TRBJ2-7; 13 nucleotides match TRBD2. V was pared by 6 bases and J by 5 bases, with 10 bases of the junction left unmatched. This CDR3 has 16 amino acids. CDR1 is MNHEY, CDR2 SMNVEV, per germline (reference sequence). The CDR3: CASSPRLGLAGDEQYF. CDR3 nucleotide sequence: TGTGCCAGCAGCCCACGGCTAGGACTAGCGGGAGACGAGCAGTACTTC.

The chain employs TRBV4-3 and TRBJ1-2, with 7 bases lining up with TRBD1. Losses at the gene ends were 4 bases for V and 3 bases for J; bases not matched to a gene: 8. The CDR3 spans 15 residues. CDR1 is LGHNA and CDR2 is YSLEER in the germline V gene. The CDR3 reads CASSPWTGGDYGYTF. CDR3 DNA sequence: TGCGCCAGCAGCCCGTGGACAGGCGGGGACTATGGCTACACCTTC.

The V gene is TRBV11-3, the J gene TRBJ2-7; D not resolved. Germline V gives CDR1 SGHNT, CDR2 YENEEA. The CDR3 is made up of 13 amino acids. Trimming stripped 7 bases from V and 5 bases from J, with 15 bases between. CDR3 sequence reads: CASKDTPTHEQYF. Written as DNA, the CDR3 is TGTGCCAGCAAAGACACACCCACCCACGAGCAGTACTTC. Drawing the rest from reference TRBV11-3 and TRBJ2-7, the complete variable domain is EAGVVQSPRYKIIEKKQPVAFWCNPISGHNTLYWYLQNLGQGPELLIRYENEEAVDDSQLPKDRFSAERLKGVDSTLKIQPAELGDSAVYLCASKDTPTHEQYFGPGTRLTVT.

The gene calls are TRBV4-1 and TRBJ2-4, with a weak D call TRBD1 (5 bases). V lost 0 bases and J lost 0, with 9 bases in between. The CDR3 spans 16 residues. Per germline, CDR1 MGHRA and CDR2 YSYEKL. The CDR3 protein is CASSQDWGVAKNIQYF. CDR3 bases: TGCGCCAGCAGCCAAGATTGGGGCGTAGCCAAAAACATTCAGTACTTC.

This chain joins TRBV30 and TRBJ2-2; perhaps TRBD2 as D (6 bases). The ends were cut back, 1 base at V and 5 bases at J, with 11 bases in the middle. The CDR3 is 14 amino acids. Germline V gene data show CDR1 as GTSNPN and CDR2 as SVGIG (reference sequence). In DNA form, the CDR3 reads TGTGCCTGGAGTGCGGTAGGGAGGACCGGGGAGCTGTTTTTT. This gives the protein CAWSAVGRTGELFF. Complete variable domain (other parts from reference TRBV30 and TRBJ2-2): SQTIHQWPATLVQPVGSPLSLECTVEGTSNPNLYWYRQAAGRGLQLLFYSVGIGQISSEVPQNLSASRPQDRQFILSSKKLLLSDSGFYLCAWSAVGRTGELFFGEGSRLTVL.

This sequence joins TRBV6-1 and TRBJ2-1; weak D call: TRBD1 (6 bases). CDR1 and CDR2 (germline): MNHNS, SASEGT. This CDR3 has 12 amino acids. V gave up 6 bases and J gave up 3 bases, with 6 bases separating them. The CDR3 loop reads CASRDSYNEQFF. The CDR3 region has the DNA TGTGCCAGCAGGGACAGCTACAATGAGCAGTTCTTC.

This chain links TRBV5-1 with TRBJ1-1; D not resolved. The germline V gene encodes CDR1 SGHRS and CDR2 YFSETQ. The CDR3 runs 17 residues. The ends were cut back, 0 bases at V and 0 bases at J, with 15 bases in the middle. CDR3 sequence (DNA): TGCGCCAGCAGCTTGGACGTCCAGACGGCACTGAACACTGAAGCTTTCTTT. Its translation: CASSLDVQTALNTEAFF.

V and J are TRBV6-5 and TRBJ1-2; D is perhaps TRBD1 (6 bases). Trimming left V 0 bases short and J 5 bases short, with 10 bases between. Germline CDR1 and CDR2: MNHEY and SVGAGI. The CDR3 is 14 amino acids. The DNA of the CDR3 is TGTGCCAGCAGTTACTCGGGGGCTTATTATGGCTACACCTTC. Its protein product is CASSYSGAYYGYTF.

V gene TRBV7-8 combines with J gene TRBJ2-1; TRBD2 matches 10 bases. Germline CDR1 is SGHVS and CDR2 is FQNEAQ. The CDR3 sequence is 15 residues long. Trimming removed 8 bases from V and 4 bases from J; junction bases left unmatched: 8. The CDR3 nucleotides read TGTGCCAGCCGTCTTCAGACTAGCGGGTACAATGAGCAGTTCTTC. Its translation: CASRLQTSGYNEQFF.

V usage is TRBV7-9 and J usage is TRBJ2-1, with D unclear. Trimming removed 1 base at V and 0 bases at J, with 16 bases between. The CDR3 runs 18 residues. The germline V gene has CDR1 SEHNR and CDR2 FQNEAQ (reference sequence). The CDR3: CASSLEQAALSSYNEQFF. The CDR3 region has the DNA TGTGCCAGCAGCTTAGAGCAGGCAGCGTTGAGCTCCTACAATGAGCAGTTCTTC. The full variable domain, completed using reference TRBV7-9 and TRBJ2-1, is DTGVSQNPRHKITKRGQNVTFRCDPISEHNRLYWYRQTLGQGPEFLTYFQNEAQLEKSRLLSDRFSAERPKGSFSTLEIQRTEQGDSAMYLCASSLEQAALSSYNEQFFGPGTRLTVL.

The rearrangement uses TRBV7-6 and TRBJ2-2; D is perhaps TRBD1 (5 bases). The CDR3 extends over 16 amino acids. Trimming stripped 1 base from V and 5 bases from J, with 14 bases between. The germline V gene encodes CDR1 SGHVS and CDR2 FNYEAQ. CDR3 in DNA: TGTGCCAGCAGCTTAGACGCAGGGAAAGGAACCGGGGAGCTGTTTTTT. Translation gives CASSLDAGKGTGELFF.

The V and J genes are TRBV5-6 and TRBJ1-5; D call uncertain. The CDR3 loop spans 14 amino acids. The V end lost 4 bases, the J end lost 1 base, and 9 bases lay between the germline ends. Germline V gene lookup returns CDR1 SGHDT and CDR2 YYEEEE. The CDR3 loop reads CASSRLSSNQPQHF. As DNA, the CDR3 is TGTGCCAGCAGCCGTCTCTCGAGCAATCAGCCCCAGCATTTT.

The J gene is TRBJ1-1, the V gene TRBV11-3; tentative D call: TRBD1 (6 bases). Germline CDR1 SGHNT, CDR2 YENEEA. Trimming took 4 bases from V and 1 from J, leaving 16 bases between them. There are 16 residues in the CDR3. The CDR3 sequence is CASSSLGGASNTEAFF. CDR3 sequence (DNA): TGTGCCAGCAGCTCCTTAGGGGGGGCGTCGAACACTGAAGCTTTCTTT.

In DNA form, the CDR3 reads TGTGCCAGCAGTTCATTTGTCCAGGGTTTAGGGGAGACCCAGTACTTC. Translation: CASSSFVQGLGETQYF. This rearrangement joins TRBV27 to TRBJ2-5; the D gene is possibly TRBD1 (5 bases). This CDR3 region has 16 residues. Trimming left V 4 bases short and J 5 bases short, with 20 bases between. Per the germline V gene, CDR1 is MNHEY and CDR2 is SMNVEV (reference sequence).

Within the sample, this clone is medium-sized. The chain joins TRBV6-4 to TRBJ2-2, with D perhaps TRBD2 (5 bases). V lost 2 bases, J lost 5 bases, and 6 bases lay in between. The CDR3 totals 13 residues. CDR1 is MRHNA and CDR2 is SNTAGT in the germline V gene. CDR3 in amino acids: CASSDRTTGELFF. The CDR3 DNA sequence: TGTGCCAGCAGTGACAGGACTACCGGGGAGCTGTTTTTT.

CDR3 sequence: CASSLRGGNQPQHF. The DNA of the CDR3 is TGTGCCAGCAGCTTAAGGGGTGGCAATCAGCCCCAGCATTTT. The chain has TRBV5-5 and TRBJ1-5, with D possibly being TRBD1 (5 bases). The germline V gene has CDR1 SGHKS and CDR2 YYEKEE (reference sequence). The CDR3 length is 14 residues. V was clipped by 2 bases and J by 2 bases, with 8 bases between them. Full variable domain (remainder filled in from reference TRBV5-5 and TRBJ1-5): DAGVTQSPTHLIKTRGQQVTLRCSPISGHKSVSWYQQVLGQGPQFIFQYYEKEERGRGNFPDRFSARQFPNYSSELNVNALLLGDSALYLCASSLRGGNQPQHFGDGTRLSIL.

V usage is TRBV5-8 and J usage is TRBJ2-2; D gene unclear. The germline V and J ends were trimmed by 9 bases and 7 bases, with 13 bases remaining between them. CDR1 and CDR2 (germline): SGHTS, YDEGEE. The CDR3 length is 12 residues. The CDR3 nucleotides read TGTGCCACCCAGCGAGGCGGCGGGGAGCTGTTTTTT. Its protein product is CATQRGGGELFF. Supplemented by reference TRBV5-8 and TRBJ2-2, the full variable domain reads EAGVTQSPTHLIKTRGQQATLRCSPISGHTSVYWYQQALGLGLQFLLWYDEGEERNRGNFPPRFSGRQFPNYSSELNVNALELEDSALYLCATQRGGGELFFGEGSRLTVL.

V and J are TRBV13 and TRBJ1-2, with 7 bases aligning to TRBD1. The CDR3 is 15 amino acids. Germline V CDR1 and CDR2: PRHDT, FYEKMQ (reference sequence). V lost 5 bases to trimming and J lost 5 bases; unmatched junction nucleotides: 11. CDR3 DNA: TGTGCCAGCAGCCCAGAGGGGGCAGGGGTTTATGGCTACACCTTC. It encodes CASSPEGAGVYGYTF.

V and J are TRBV11-3 and TRBJ2-3; D remains unclear. V lost 5 bases and J lost 5, with 8 bases in between. The CDR3 consists of 12 residues. The germline CDR1 and CDR2 sequences are SGHNT and YENEEA. CDR3 bases: TGTGCCAGCAGCCCGCCAGGAGATACGCAGTATTTT. The encoded protein is CASSPPGDTQYF.

The chain recombines TRBV6-1 with TRBJ2-3; TRBD2 matches at 9 bases. The length of the CDR3 is 17 residues. Germline V gives CDR1 MNHNS, CDR2 SASEGT. V was clipped by 0 bases and J by 4 bases; unmatched bases: 8. CDR3 nucleotide sequence: TGTGCCAGCAGTGAAGCTAGCGGGAGTCCGCCAGCAGATACGCAGTATTTT. Its protein is CASSEASGSPPADTQYF.

The chain combines TRBV9 with TRBJ1-4, with D perhaps TRBD1 (5 bases). Trimming left V 3 bases short and J 8 bases short, with 11 bases between. The germline V gene encodes CDR1 SGDLS and CDR2 YYNGEE. The CDR3 runs 13 residues. CDR3 sequence (DNA): TGTGCCAGCAGCGCCATGGAGGGGGAAAAACTGTTTTTT. This encodes CASSAMEGEKLFF.

The chain carries TRBV7-2 and TRBJ2-2; no clear D. Deletions cut 5 bases from V and 1 base from J, with 14 bases between. The CDR3 covers 16 residues. Germline lookup yields CDR1 SGHTA and CDR2 FQGNSA. CDR3 loop: CASSVPGFRNTGELFF. The CDR3 DNA is TGTGCCAGCAGCGTTCCCGGGTTCCGGAACACCGGGGAGCTGTTTTTT.

This rearrangement joins TRBV5-1 to TRBJ2-3, with a tentative D call TRBD2 (5 bases). V lost 2 bases and J 2 bases, leaving 15 bases between the germline ends. The CDR3 is made up of 16 amino acids. The germline V gene has CDR1 SGHRS and CDR2 YFSETQ. The chain's CDR3 is CASSLAKAVNTDTQYF. CDR3 DNA: TGCGCCAGCAGCTTAGCAAAAGCGGTGAACACAGATACGCAGTATTTT.